These T cell receptor beta chains were read from a single sample in a study of identical twins. TCRdb re-called the 5' RACE reads through MiXCR, storing one row per CDR3 protein. The sample consists of around 470,000 distinct CDR3 sequences, approximately 15% of them appearing once. These records were also assigned to another study, of yellow fever vaccine responses in identical twins.

Specimen: CD4+ T cells sorted from blood. All receptors derive from a woman aged 18 to 35 in good health. The CDR3 runs from the conserved cysteine through the conserved F or W. A D gene is named only where the DNA matches it firmly. Clone size appears in some rows only: once, few, many, or a class for an expanded clone.

v_call: TRBV10-3; j_call: TRBJ2-3; clone_size: NA; cdr3_length: 15; d_call: TRBD2; cdr3_nt: TGTGCCATCAGGGGACTAGCGGGTTTCGCAGATACGCAGTATTTT; cdr3_aa: CAIRGLAGFADTQYF
v_call: TRBV28; j_call: TRBJ2-3; clone_size: NA; cdr3_length: 15; d_call: TRBD1; cdr3_nt: TGTGCCAGCAGTTCACCCGGGACAGTTCTCGGAGCGCAGTATTTT; cdr3_aa: CASSSPGTVLGAQYF
v_call: TRBV10-3; j_call: TRBJ2-7; clone_size: NA; cdr3_length: 15; d_call: NA; cdr3_nt: TGTGCCATCAGTGTGGGGGACAACGGACCCTACGAGCAGTACTTC; cdr3_aa: CAISVGDNGPYEQYF
v_call: TRBV5-1; j_call: TRBJ2-7; clone_size: few; cdr3_length: 16; d_call: NA; cdr3_nt: TGCGCCAGCAGCTTGGAAGGGTCGCCGATCTCCTACGAGCAGTACTTC; cdr3_aa: CASSLEGSPISYEQYF
v_call: TRBV6-5; j_call: TRBJ1-1; clone_size: few; cdr3_length: 15; d_call: TRBD1; cdr3_nt: TGTGCCAGCAGTTACTCGAGGGGGCCGAACACTGAAGCTTTCTTT; cdr3_aa: CASSYSRGPNTEAFF
v_call: TRBV5-1; j_call: TRBJ2-3; clone_size: NA; cdr3_length: 16; d_call: NA; cdr3_nt: TGCGCCAGCAGCTTCGATTTACAGGGCGGCACAGATACGCAGTATTTT; cdr3_aa: CASSFDLQGGTDTQYF
v_call: TRBV12-3/TRBV12-4; j_call: TRBJ2-1; clone_size: NA; cdr3_length: 16; d_call: TRBD2; cdr3_nt: TGTGCCAGCAGTTTCAAGGGGCTAGCGGGAGGGGGCGAGCAGTTCTTC; cdr3_aa: CASSFKGLAGGGEQFF
v_call: TRBV24-1; j_call: TRBJ2-1; clone_size: NA; cdr3_length: 15; d_call: NA; cdr3_nt: TGTGCCACCAGTGATCGCCGGGACAAGTACAATGAGCAGTTCTTC; cdr3_aa: CATSDRRDKYNEQFF
v_call: TRBV6-2/TRBV6-3; j_call: TRBJ1-5; clone_size: few; cdr3_length: 11; d_call: NA; cdr3_nt: TGTGCCAGCAGAGGTCTCGGTCCCCAGCATTTT; cdr3_aa: CASRGLGPQHF
v_call: TRBV3-1; j_call: TRBJ2-3; clone_size: many; cdr3_length: 15; d_call: TRBD2; cdr3_nt: TGTGCCAGCAGCCAACCGGGACTAGGGAGAGATACGCAGTATTTT; cdr3_aa: CASSQPGLGRDTQYF
v_call: TRBV14; j_call: TRBJ2-5; clone_size: NA; cdr3_length: 13; d_call: TRBD2; cdr3_nt: TGTGCCAGCAGCCAAGTTGGCGGGAGGGCCGTGTACTTC; cdr3_aa: CASSQVGGRAVYF
v_call: TRBV2; j_call: TRBJ1-2; clone_size: few; cdr3_length: 13; d_call: NA; cdr3_nt: TGTGCCAGCAGCAGACAGGAGACCTATGGCTACACCTTC; cdr3_aa: CASSRQETYGYTF
v_call: TRBV4-3; j_call: TRBJ1-3; clone_size: NA; cdr3_length: 16; d_call: TRBD1; cdr3_nt: TGCGCCAGCAGCCAAGCCGGGACAGGGGCTGGAAACACCATATATTTT; cdr3_aa: CASSQAGTGAGNTIYF
v_call: TRBV3-1; j_call: TRBJ2-6; clone_size: NA; cdr3_length: 18; d_call: NA; cdr3_nt: TGTGCCAGCAGCCGCGAGCGGCCCGGGGTTTCTGGGGCCAACGTCCTGACTTTC; cdr3_aa: CASSRERPGVSGANVLTF
v_call: TRBV5-6; j_call: TRBJ1-6; clone_size: NA; cdr3_length: 12; d_call: NA; cdr3_nt: TGTGCCAGCGAACAGCGGGGGGTACCCCTCCACTTT; cdr3_aa: CASEQRGVPLHF
v_call: TRBV6-2/TRBV6-3; j_call: TRBJ2-7; clone_size: NA; cdr3_length: 14; d_call: TRBD1; cdr3_nt: TGTGCCAGCAGTGGACAGGGGGCGTTTTACGAGCAGTACTTC; cdr3_aa: CASSGQGAFYEQYF
v_call: TRBV4-3; j_call: TRBJ2-2; clone_size: few; cdr3_length: 15; d_call: NA; cdr3_nt: TGCGCCAGCAGCCAAGATGGAATGAGGACCGGGGAGCTGTTTTTT; cdr3_aa: CASSQDGMRTGELFF
v_call: TRBV18; j_call: TRBJ1-2; clone_size: NA; cdr3_length: 14; d_call: NA; cdr3_nt: TGTGCCAGCTCACCAGGACGGGCAAACTATGGCTACACCTTC; cdr3_aa: CASSPGRANYGYTF
v_call: TRBV10-3; j_call: TRBJ1-1; clone_size: NA; cdr3_length: 17; d_call: TRBD1; cdr3_nt: TGTGCCATCAGTGAGCCCCGGGCGGGACAGGTCCCGGTTGAAGCTTTCTTT; cdr3_aa: CAISEPRAGQVPVEAFF
v_call: TRBV5-1; j_call: TRBJ2-5; clone_size: NA; cdr3_length: 13; d_call: TRBD1; cdr3_nt: TGCGCCAGGAACACAGGGGGCGCGGAGACCCAGTACTTC; cdr3_aa: CARNTGGAETQYF
v_call: TRBV12-3/TRBV12-4; j_call: TRBJ2-1; clone_size: few; cdr3_length: 16; d_call: NA; cdr3_nt: TGTGCCAGCAGCTTAGGACCTCATAGCTCCTACAATGAGCAGTTCTTC; cdr3_aa: CASSLGPHSSYNEQFF
v_call: TRBV29-1; j_call: TRBJ1-4; clone_size: many; cdr3_length: 13; d_call: NA; cdr3_nt: TGCAGCGTGACCGGGGGGGGTGGCGAAAAACTGTTTTTT; cdr3_aa: CSVTGGGGEKLFF
v_call: TRBV2; j_call: TRBJ2-1; clone_size: NA; cdr3_length: 15; d_call: TRBD1; cdr3_nt: TGTGCCAGCAGGGTCCCGGGACAGGGTACGGGTGAGCAGTTCTTC; cdr3_aa: CASRVPGQGTGEQFF
v_call: TRBV4-1; j_call: TRBJ1-1; clone_size: few; cdr3_length: 12; d_call: NA; cdr3_nt: TGCGCCAGCAGCTCCTGGACGGACGAAGCTTTCTTT; cdr3_aa: CASSSWTDEAFF
v_call: TRBV7-9; j_call: TRBJ2-2; clone_size: NA; cdr3_length: 16; d_call: TRBD1; cdr3_nt: TGTGCCAGCAGCCCTGGGACAGGCGCGAACACCGGGGAGCTGTTTTTT; cdr3_aa: CASSPGTGANTGELFF
v_call: TRBV18; j_call: TRBJ2-3; clone_size: NA; cdr3_length: 16; d_call: TRBD2; cdr3_nt: TGTGCCAGCTCACCAATGGGCGGGGGGGCCACAGATACGCAGTATTTT; cdr3_aa: CASSPMGGGATDTQYF
v_call: TRBV6-5; j_call: TRBJ2-7; clone_size: NA; cdr3_length: 12; d_call: NA; cdr3_nt: TGTGCCAGCAGGGGACCAAACAACGAGCAGTACTTC; cdr3_aa: CASRGPNNEQYF
v_call: TRBV6-1; j_call: TRBJ2-2; clone_size: NA; cdr3_length: 14; d_call: NA; cdr3_nt: TGTGCCAGCAGCGGAGGGGAGAACACCGGGGAGCTGTTTTTT; cdr3_aa: CASSGGENTGELFF
v_call: TRBV27; j_call: TRBJ2-3; clone_size: few; cdr3_length: 15; d_call: TRBD2; cdr3_nt: TGTGCCAGCAGCTACGGCGGGAGGTACCTAGATACGCAGTATTTT; cdr3_aa: CASSYGGRYLDTQYF
v_call: TRBV7-9; j_call: TRBJ2-7; clone_size: NA; cdr3_length: 13; d_call: NA; cdr3_nt: TGTGCCAGCAGCTTTGAGGGTTACGGCGAGCAGTACTTC; cdr3_aa: CASSFEGYGEQYF
v_call: TRBV29-1; j_call: TRBJ2-5; clone_size: few; cdr3_length: 12; d_call: TRBD1; cdr3_nt: TGCAGGGCCGGGACAGGGTGGGAGACCCAGTACTTC; cdr3_aa: CRAGTGWETQYF
v_call: TRBV3-1; j_call: TRBJ2-3; clone_size: many; cdr3_length: 15; d_call: NA; cdr3_nt: TGTGCCAGCAGCCAAGATCAGGCAGGGGCGGATACGCAGTATTTT; cdr3_aa: CASSQDQAGADTQYF
v_call: TRBV6-5; j_call: TRBJ2-1; clone_size: NA; cdr3_length: 18; d_call: TRBD2; cdr3_nt: TGTGCCAGCAGTTACACAGGACTAGCGGGAGGTACAATAGGTGAGCAGTTCTTC; cdr3_aa: CASSYTGLAGGTIGEQFF
v_call: TRBV6-5; j_call: TRBJ2-2; clone_size: few; cdr3_length: 15; d_call: NA; cdr3_nt: TGTGCCAGCAGTTACTCTTCCATTTCGTCCGGGGAGCTGTTTTTT; cdr3_aa: CASSYSSISSGELFF
v_call: TRBV11-2; j_call: TRBJ2-2; clone_size: few; cdr3_length: 15; d_call: TRBD2; cdr3_nt: TGTGCCAGCAGCTTCGGGGGGAGTGCCACCGGGGAGCTGTTTTTT; cdr3_aa: CASSFGGSATGELFF
v_call: TRBV20-1; j_call: TRBJ2-3; clone_size: few; cdr3_length: 15; d_call: NA; cdr3_nt: TGCAGTGCTAGAGAAACGGGATATAGCACAGATACGCAGTATTTT; cdr3_aa: CSARETGYSTDTQYF
v_call: TRBV10-3; j_call: TRBJ1-2; clone_size: many; cdr3_length: 17; d_call: NA; cdr3_nt: TGTGCCATCAGTGAGTCGTACGGCGGTGGTCATGTCTATGGCTACACCTTC; cdr3_aa: CAISESYGGGHVYGYTF
v_call: TRBV10-3; j_call: TRBJ2-3; clone_size: NA; cdr3_length: 14; d_call: NA; cdr3_nt: TGTGCCATCAGTGACAGGGGATTCACAGATACGCAGTATTTT; cdr3_aa: CAISDRGFTDTQYF